This entry describes one T cell receptor (beta chain). These data originate in a study of blood T cell repertoires in COVID-19. V was shortened by 1 base and J by 6 bases, with 10 bases between the two germline ends. The V gene's germline CDR1 is LNHNV and CDR2 YYDKDF (reference sequence). The CDR3 is made up of 14 amino acids. TCRdb's table, derived via immunoSEQ multiplex PCR, lists solely in-frame clones and lacks some. The repertoire has tens of thousands of clones, over 75% of them found once; the top ten carry approximately 4.6%. The chain couples TRBV15 to TRBJ1-5, with D unclear. The sample comprised peripheral blood. The source is a human donor in a cohort sampled during active COVID-19. CDR3 protein: CATSRGSHGQPQHF. In DNA, the CDR3 is TGTGCCACCAGCAGAGGGTCCCACGGTCAGCCCCAGCATTTT.